Presented here are 6 T cell receptor beta chains from one specimen sequenced in a study of Ad26.COV2.S vaccination and SARS-CoV-2 variants. Method: immunoSEQ multiplex PCR; TCRdb's copy keeps in-frame clones and lacks some. Here the sample spans 350,000 to 500,000 clones, around 91% being singletons. Stated treatment: roughly 20 received Ad26.COV2.S at low or high dose, single or two shots; roughly 5 received placebo; per-sample allocation not given. Material that was analyzed had been drawn on day 63 after the first vaccine or placebo injection. The source was peripheral blood, collected in a trial of Ad26.COV2.S vaccine versus placebo. All receptors derive from a person aged 18-60 years who received the Ad26.COV2.S COVID-19 vaccine or a placebo.

The chain couples TRBV2 to TRBJ2-3; TRBD1 matches 7 bases. CDR1 and CDR2 (germline): SNHLY, FYNNEI. This CDR3 region has 16 residues. The V and J ends lost 2 bases and 0 bases, in that order; junction bases with no gene match: 5. As DNA, the CDR3 is TGTGCCAGCAGTGAACGGACAGGATTGAGCACAGATACGCAGTATTTT. This sequence encodes CASSERTGLSTDTQYF.

CDR3 region: CASSRQSGRDTQYF. As DNA, the CDR3 is TGTGCCAGCAGCCGACAAAGCGGGAGAGATACGCAGTATTTT. This chain uses TRBV28 with TRBJ2-3; 8 bases are a match to TRBD2. The germline V gene encodes CDR1 MDHEN and CDR2 SYDVKM. J gave up 5 bases and V 6 bases, and 7 bases lay outside the gene matches. The CDR3 is made up of 14 amino acids.

The genes are TRBV13 and TRBJ2-1; no clear D gene. The germline V and J ends were trimmed by 3 bases and 0 bases, with 12 bases remaining between them. CDR1 PRHDT and CDR2 FYEKMQ come from the germline V gene (reference sequence). This CDR3 has 16 amino acids. The DNA of the CDR3 is TGTGCCAGCAGCTTTTACGTCCTGAGCTCCTACAATGAGCAGTTCTTC. Translated, it gives CASSFYVLSSYNEQFF.

This sequence joins TRBV4-2 and TRBJ2-7; TRBD2 matches 10 bases. The CDR3 sequence is 15 residues long. Germline V lookup: CDR1 LGHNA, CDR2 YNFKEQ. Losses at the gene ends were 5 bases for V and 0 bases for J; bases not matched to a gene: 4. The CDR3 reads CASSKLAGSSYEQYF. The DNA for the CDR3 is TGTGCCAGCAGCAAACTAGCGGGGAGCTCCTACGAGCAGTACTTC.

V gene TRBV27 combines with J gene TRBJ2-7; 10 nucleotides agree with TRBD1. CDR3 size: 17 residues. The ends lost 5 bases at V and 9 bases at J; junction bases unmatched: 19. Germline V CDR1 and CDR2: MNHEY, SMNVEV (reference sequence). This CDR3 reads CASSKTSSPGQGFGQYF. For the CDR3, the DNA is TGTGCCAGCAGTAAAACATCATCTCCGGGACAGGGGTTCGGGCAGTACTTC.

This clone has just a few counts. V gene TRBV7-2 combines with J gene TRBJ1-2, with TRBD1 identical over 9 bases. The CDR3 consists of 14 residues. V trimming: 5 bases; J trimming: 8 bases; junction bases outside the gene matches: 9. Germline-derived CDR1 and CDR2 are SGHTA and FQGNSA. The CDR3 DNA follows: TGTGCCAGCAGCCCCGAATTGACAGGGGGGGGCTACACCTTC. Translated: CASSPELTGGGYTF.